This TCR beta chain was identified in a study of Ad26.COV2.S vaccination and SARS-CoV-2 variants. Documented treatment: 15 to 20 received Ad26.COV2.S at low or high dose, single or two shots; roughly 5 received placebo; per-sample allocation not given. Day 63 after the first injection of vaccine or placebo was the sampling time. The method was immunoSEQ multiplex PCR; TCRdb's version includes in-frame clones alone and lacks a portion of them. The table shows hundreds of thousands of clones, with 85% to 90% occurring only once. The CDR3 length is 18 residues. J lost 3 bases, V lost 1 base, and 11 bases had no gene match. Germline V gene data show CDR1 as MDHEN and CDR2 as SYDVKM. This clone was seen more than once but under ten times.

The chain employs TRBV28 and TRBJ2-4; TRBD2 matches 8 bases. The source was peripheral blood, collected in a trial of Ad26.COV2.S vaccine versus placebo. This clonotype originated in a person between 18 and 59 years old who received the Ad26.COV2.S COVID-19 vaccine or a placebo. CDR3 region: CASSLLVGREEDKNIQYF. CDR3 DNA: TGTGCCAGCAGTTTATTAGTAGGGCGGGAGGAGGACAAAAACATTCAGTACTTC.